This T cell receptor beta chain appears in the sequencing data of a study of blood T cell repertoires in COVID-19. Study-level background: The analysed material was cDNA or gDNA that came from T cells, B-cell-depleted T cells, or PBMCs.

This table comes from immunoSEQ multiplex PCR, and its TCRdb copy is limited to in-frame clones, with some not included. The sample lists fewer than 350,000 clones; roughly 88% were seen once. The germline CDR1 and CDR2 sequences are SEHNR and FQNEAQ (reference sequence). The CDR3 length is 15 residues. Trimming at V came to 5 bases and at J to 4 bases, leaving 7 bases not matched to a gene. The sample was peripheral blood. The source is a man younger than 30 with active or convalescent COVID-19. The gene calls are TRBV7-9 and TRBJ1-4, with 7 bases identical to TRBD1. CDR3 DNA sequence: TGTGCCAGCAGCCTCTACAGGGGCGTTAATGAAAAACTGTTTTTT. Amino acid sequence: CASSLYRGVNEKLFF.